These T cell receptor beta chains were read from a single sample in a study of blood T cells in healthy people across ages. TCRdb redid the calling of the 5' RACE reads with MiXCR, one entry per CDR3 protein. The data contain about 780,000 distinct CDR3 sequences, around 25% of them singletons. The same data also went into a second study, on T cells of mothers and their children.

The specimen was blood. The receptors shown here come from a boy under 18 in good health. Each CDR3 is given with its conserved first and last residue. D genes are given only for firm matches. Some rows mark clone size as missing; the rest say once, few, many or name a class of expanded clone.

CDR3aa: CAWSVPLRTGVYYEQYF; CDR3nt: TGTGCCTGGAGTGTACCCCTTCGGACAGGGGTATACTACGAGCAGTACTTC; v_gene: TRBV30; abundance: -; j_gene: TRBJ2-7; d_gene: TRBD1
CDR3aa: CASSYSGQYTGELFF; CDR3nt: TGTGCCAGCAGTTACTCGGGACAGTACACCGGGGAGCTGTTTTTT; v_gene: TRBV6-6; abundance: few; j_gene: TRBJ2-2; d_gene: TRBD1
CDR3aa: CASSGPGHRYQETQYF; CDR3nt: TGTGCCAGCAGCGGCCCGGGACACCGGTACCAAGAGACCCAGTACTTC; v_gene: TRBV9; abundance: -; j_gene: TRBJ2-5; d_gene: -
CDR3aa: CASSLGTHNEQFF; CDR3nt: TGTGCCAGCAGCTTGGGCACTCACAATGAGCAGTTCTTC; v_gene: TRBV7-3; abundance: few; j_gene: TRBJ2-1; d_gene: -
CDR3aa: CSARDSGGASYEQYF; CDR3nt: TGCAGTGCTAGAGATAGCGGGGGGGCATCCTACGAGCAGTACTTC; v_gene: TRBV20-1; abundance: -; j_gene: TRBJ2-7; d_gene: TRBD2
CDR3aa: CASSPLSGGFNEQFF; CDR3nt: TGTGCCAGCAGCCCTCTCAGCGGGGGTTTCAATGAGCAGTTCTTC; v_gene: TRBV7-9; abundance: once; j_gene: TRBJ2-1; d_gene: TRBD2
CDR3aa: CASSRGTPKGTDTQYF; CDR3nt: TGTGCCAGCAGCCGCGGGACACCCAAAGGCACAGATACGCAGTATTTT; v_gene: TRBV5-8; abundance: -; j_gene: TRBJ2-3; d_gene: -
CDR3aa: CATSSGVTKNIQYF; CDR3nt: TGTGCCACCAGCAGCGGGGTTACCAAAAACATTCAGTACTTC; v_gene: TRBV15; abundance: -; j_gene: TRBJ2-4; d_gene: -
CDR3aa: CASSNRSGAEQYF; CDR3nt: TGTGCCAGCAGCAACAGGTCGGGTGCCGAGCAGTACTTC; v_gene: TRBV21-1; abundance: few; j_gene: TRBJ2-7; d_gene: -
CDR3aa: CASSPLAGVADTQYF; CDR3nt: TGTGCCAGCAGCCCACTAGCGGGAGTAGCAGATACGCAGTATTTT; v_gene: TRBV7-6; abundance: -; j_gene: TRBJ2-3; d_gene: TRBD2
CDR3aa: CASIPGPSGNTEAFF; CDR3nt: TGTGCCAGCATCCCCGGACCATCGGGGAACACTGAAGCTTTCTTT; v_gene: TRBV7-9; abundance: -; j_gene: TRBJ1-1; d_gene: -
CDR3aa: CASPPLRGGPEAVETQYF; CDR3nt: TGTGCCAGCCCTCCCTTACGGGGCGGTCCGGAGGCGGTAGAGACCCAGTACTTC; v_gene: TRBV6-1; abundance: few; j_gene: TRBJ2-5; d_gene: -
CDR3aa: CSATGTGGVDQPQHF; CDR3nt: TGCAGTGCTACCGGGACAGGGGGCGTTGATCAGCCCCAGCATTTT; v_gene: TRBV20-1; abundance: few; j_gene: TRBJ1-5; d_gene: TRBD1
CDR3aa: CSTDTSGGNPYVDTQYF; CDR3nt: TGCAGCACCGATACTAGCGGGGGAAATCCGTATGTGGATACGCAGTATTTT; v_gene: TRBV29-1; abundance: -; j_gene: TRBJ2-3; d_gene: TRBD2
CDR3aa: CASSLVRGAPEETQYF; CDR3nt: TGTGCCAGCAGTTTGGTGCGGGGGGCCCCGGAGGAGACCCAGTACTTC; v_gene: TRBV27; abundance: few; j_gene: TRBJ2-5; d_gene: TRBD2
CDR3aa: CASSVGQGLRAQYF; CDR3nt: TGTGCCAGCAGTGTTGGACAGGGTCTTAGGGCCCAGTACTTC; v_gene: TRBV12-3/TRBV12-4; abundance: -; j_gene: TRBJ2-5; d_gene: TRBD1
CDR3aa: CSARDTGFSSYNSPLHF; CDR3nt: TGCAGTGCTAGAGACACAGGTTTCAGCTCCTATAATTCACCCCTCCACTTT; v_gene: TRBV20-1; abundance: few; j_gene: TRBJ1-6; d_gene: -
CDR3aa: CSVRLIQETQYF; CDR3nt: TGCAGCGTTAGACTAATCCAAGAGACCCAGTACTTC; v_gene: TRBV29-1; abundance: -; j_gene: TRBJ2-5; d_gene: -
CDR3aa: CASSWAGSNTGELFF; CDR3nt: TGTGCCAGCAGTTGGGCGGGGTCGAACACCGGGGAGCTGTTTTTT; v_gene: TRBV28; abundance: -; j_gene: TRBJ2-2; d_gene: -
CDR3aa: CASSEGDRAGEQYF; CDR3nt: TGTGCCAGCAGTGAAGGAGACAGGGCTGGCGAGCAGTACTTC; v_gene: TRBV25-1; abundance: few; j_gene: TRBJ2-7; d_gene: TRBD1
CDR3aa: CAISKLGGQETQYF; CDR3nt: TGTGCCATCAGTAAACTGGGGGGCCAAGAGACCCAGTACTTC; v_gene: TRBV10-3; abundance: -; j_gene: TRBJ2-5; d_gene: -
CDR3aa: CSARDLRSGDEKLFF; CDR3nt: TGCAGTGCTAGAGATCTAAGGTCAGGGGATGAAAAACTGTTTTTT; v_gene: TRBV20-1; abundance: -; j_gene: TRBJ1-4; d_gene: -
CDR3aa: CASSLVSSGTEAFF; CDR3nt: TGTGCCAGCAGTTTAGTCAGCTCTGGCACTGAAGCTTTCTTT; v_gene: TRBV12-3/TRBV12-4; abundance: -; j_gene: TRBJ1-1; d_gene: -